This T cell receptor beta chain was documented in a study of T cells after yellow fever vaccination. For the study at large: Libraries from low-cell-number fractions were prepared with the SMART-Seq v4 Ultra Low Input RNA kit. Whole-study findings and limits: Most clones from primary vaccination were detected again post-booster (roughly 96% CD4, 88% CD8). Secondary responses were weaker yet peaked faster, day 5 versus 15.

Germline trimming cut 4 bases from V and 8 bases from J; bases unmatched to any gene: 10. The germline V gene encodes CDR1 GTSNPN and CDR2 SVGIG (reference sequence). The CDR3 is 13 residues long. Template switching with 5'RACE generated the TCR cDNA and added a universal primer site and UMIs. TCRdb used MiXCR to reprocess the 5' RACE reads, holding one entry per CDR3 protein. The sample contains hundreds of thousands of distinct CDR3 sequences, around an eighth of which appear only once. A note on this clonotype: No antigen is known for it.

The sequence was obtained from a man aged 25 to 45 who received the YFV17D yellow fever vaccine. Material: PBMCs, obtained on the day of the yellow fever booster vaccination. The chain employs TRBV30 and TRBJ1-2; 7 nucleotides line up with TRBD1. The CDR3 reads CAWNLDTGEGYTF. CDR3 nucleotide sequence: TGTGCCTGGAACCTTGACACAGGGGAAGGCTACACCTTC.